The clone carrying this T cell receptor (beta chain) was observed once. The antigen is not known. Once cultured for approximately eleven days, the cells underwent separation to obtain CD4+ T cells. Every participant took two doses of the BNT162b2 or mRNA-1273 vaccine. The CDR3 totals 15 residues. Germline loops: CDR1 SGHRS, CDR2 YFSETQ. After removal of 4 bases from V and 5 bases from J, the junction contained 11 bases not matched to a gene. This sample stems from a study of vaccination effects on CD4 cells after COVID-19. Study background: PBMC cultures contained around 2 million cells per well, roughly 10 IU/ml IL-2 and roughly 10 ug/ml peptides.

Clones were read by immunoSEQ multiplex PCR, and TCRdb kept only the in-frame ones, dropping some. Among about 66,000 clones listed, 70% to 85% were seen once. Sequences were derived from CD4+ T cells from PBMCs cultured without peptide, sampled after COVID-19 vaccination. This chain links TRBV5-1 with TRBJ2-5, with TRBD2 matching over 7 bases. The sequence was collected from a human donor who received a COVID-19 vaccine. The CDR3 protein is CASSTLGGGRETQYF. DNA of the CDR3: TGCGCCAGCAGCACCCTCGGGGGAGGGAGGGAGACCCAGTACTTC.